This T cell receptor (beta chain) emerged from a study of CD8 T cells in Susac syndrome. Notes on this clonotype: Its antigen is as yet unknown.

CD8+ and CD4+ T cells from blood underwent TCR beta sequencing, which was carried out in a high-throughput format. FACS enriched CD8+ TEMRA cells, while bulk CD8+ and CD4+ were negatively isolated. Reverse transcription used about 0.5 to 1 ug RNA and random hexamers. TCRdb re-analysed the immunoSEQ multiplex PCR reads in MiXCR, keeping a single row per CDR3 protein. The sample includes about 400,000 distinct CDR3 sequences, roughly 85% of them seen just once. Study-wide results and caveats: The study recognized that its TCR sequencing and HLA analysis covered a relatively small number of individuals.

The germline V gene has CDR1 SGHDT and CDR2 YYEEEE. The CDR3 is 15 residues long. V lost 4 bases to trimming and J lost 2 bases; unmatched junction nucleotides: 6. V gene TRBV5-6 combines with J gene TRBJ2-7; 10 nucleotides match TRBD2. The specimen was CD8+ T cells from PBMCs. The clonotype comes from a human donor with multiple sclerosis. The CDR3 reads CASSVWTSGPYEQYF. The CDR3 DNA is TGTGCCAGCAGCGTCTGGACTAGCGGTCCCTACGAGCAGTACTTC. Using reference TRBV5-6 and TRBJ2-7 for the parts outside the CDR3, the full variable domain is DAGVTQSPTHLIKTRGQQVTLRCSPKSGHDTVSWYQQALGQGPQFIFQYYEEEERQRGNFPDRFSGHQFPNYSSELNVNALLLGDSALYLCASSVWTSGPYEQYFGPGTRLTVT.